Listed below are T cell receptor beta chains from one sample, sequenced in a study of blood T cell repertoires in COVID-19. Clones were read by immunoSEQ multiplex PCR, and TCRdb kept only the in-frame ones, dropping some. Of 200,000 or so clones listed, roughly 90% are singletons. Input material: PBMCs or T cells enriched from blood (not recorded which). These receptors came from a woman aged 40 to 50 with acute COVID-19. CDR3s include the opening cysteine and the closing phenylalanine or tryptophan. The order of the fields is J gene, D gene, clone size, V gene, CDR3 length, CDR3 DNA, CDR3 protein. A D gene is named only where the DNA matches it firmly. Clone size is shown for a subset of rows, as once, few, many or a class of expanded clone.

J gene: TRBJ1-2; D gene: NA; clone size: NA; V gene: TRBV29-1; CDR3 length: 15; CDR3 DNA: TGCAGCGTTGTCCTACTTGCGGGGTTTAACTATGGCTACACCTTC; CDR3 protein: CSVVLLAGFNYGYTF
J gene: TRBJ2-4; D gene: NA; clone size: NA; V gene: TRBV6-1; CDR3 length: 15; CDR3 DNA: TGTGCCAGCAGTGACAGTCATTCAACCAAAAACATTCAGTACTTC; CDR3 protein: CASSDSHSTKNIQYF
J gene: TRBJ2-3; D gene: TRBD1; clone size: few; V gene: TRBV18; CDR3 length: 16; CDR3 DNA: TGTGCCAGCTCACCCCCCGCAGGGGGCCTCTCAGATACGCAGTATTTT; CDR3 protein: CASSPPAGGLSDTQYF
J gene: TRBJ1-5; D gene: NA; clone size: NA; V gene: TRBV4-1; CDR3 length: 15; CDR3 DNA: TGCGCCAGCAGCCAAGATAGAGGCAGGGTAGAGCCCCAGCATTTT; CDR3 protein: CASSQDRGRVEPQHF
J gene: TRBJ2-7; D gene: TRBD1; clone size: NA; V gene: TRBV6-5; CDR3 length: 14; CDR3 DNA: TGTGCCAGCAGACGGACAGGGGGAGGATACGAGCAGTACTTC; CDR3 protein: CASRRTGGGYEQYF
J gene: TRBJ2-5; D gene: TRBD2; clone size: NA; V gene: TRBV7-8; CDR3 length: 16; CDR3 DNA: TGTGCCAGCAGCCCAATCGGAAGCGGGATTAAAGAGACCCAGTACTTC; CDR3 protein: CASSPIGSGIKETQYF
J gene: TRBJ2-7; D gene: TRBD1; clone size: NA; V gene: TRBV9; CDR3 length: 15; CDR3 DNA: TGTGCCAGCAGCCCCACCCGACAGGGTTCCTACGAGCAGTACTTC; CDR3 protein: CASSPTRQGSYEQYF
J gene: TRBJ2-2; D gene: NA; clone size: NA; V gene: TRBV18; CDR3 length: 14; CDR3 DNA: TGTGCCAGCTCACCCCAGGGTAACACCGGGGAGCTGTTTTTT; CDR3 protein: CASSPQGNTGELFF
J gene: TRBJ2-1; D gene: NA; clone size: NA; V gene: TRBV27; CDR3 length: 17; CDR3 DNA: TGTGCCAGCAGTTTATCAACGGTCGAGCCCTCCTACAATGAGCAGTTCTTC; CDR3 protein: CASSLSTVEPSYNEQFF
J gene: TRBJ1-1; D gene: NA; clone size: NA; V gene: TRBV7-9; CDR3 length: 14; CDR3 DNA: TGTGCCAGCAGGCCCCAGGGTGCGAACACTGAAGCTTTCTTT; CDR3 protein: CASRPQGANTEAFF
J gene: TRBJ2-3; D gene: TRBD2; clone size: NA; V gene: TRBV10-1; CDR3 length: 17; CDR3 DNA: TGCGCCAGCAGTGAGTCCGGGGGGGCCGTTTTGACAGATACGCAGTATTTT; CDR3 protein: CASSESGGAVLTDTQYF
J gene: TRBJ1-6; D gene: NA; clone size: NA; V gene: TRBV6-1; CDR3 length: 14; CDR3 DNA: TGTGCCAGCAGTGATCAGAGGGATAATTCACCCCTCCACTTT; CDR3 protein: CASSDQRDNSPLHF
J gene: TRBJ2-2; D gene: TRBD1; clone size: NA; V gene: TRBV25-1; CDR3 length: 16; CDR3 DNA: TGTGCCAGCCAAGATCCGGGACAGCCAAACACCGGGAAGCTGTTTTTT; CDR3 protein: CASQDPGQPNTGKLFF
J gene: TRBJ1-1; D gene: NA; clone size: once; V gene: TRBV6-5; CDR3 length: 14; CDR3 DNA: TGTGCCAGCAGTCCGGGATATGGGAACACTGAAGCTTTCTTT; CDR3 protein: CASSPGYGNTEAFF
J gene: TRBJ2-5; D gene: NA; clone size: few; V gene: TRBV19; CDR3 length: 15; CDR3 DNA: TGTGCCAGTAGTGAGAATCCGGGTTTTAAAGAGACCCAGTACTTC; CDR3 protein: CASSENPGFKETQYF
J gene: TRBJ2-3; D gene: NA; clone size: NA; V gene: TRBV19; CDR3 length: 14; CDR3 DNA: TGTGCCACATTCGCCGGTTCTAGCACAGATACGCAGTATTTT; CDR3 protein: CATFAGSSTDTQYF
J gene: TRBJ1-2; D gene: NA; clone size: NA; V gene: TRBV29-1; CDR3 length: 15; CDR3 DNA: TGCAGCGTCTATGATATACAGGCTCAGGGGTGGGGCTACACCTTC; CDR3 protein: CSVYDIQAQGWGYTF
J gene: TRBJ1-6; D gene: NA; clone size: NA; V gene: TRBV7-9; CDR3 length: 15; CDR3 DNA: TGTGCCAGCACTCCAGGCGGGGTTGTTGATTCACCCCTCCACTTT; CDR3 protein: CASTPGGVVDSPLHF
J gene: TRBJ1-2; D gene: TRBD1; clone size: NA; V gene: TRBV6-2/TRBV6-3; CDR3 length: 15; CDR3 DNA: TGTGCCAGCAGTTATCGACAGGGGGCTGGCTATGGCTACACCTTC; CDR3 protein: CASSYRQGAGYGYTF
J gene: TRBJ2-2; D gene: NA; clone size: NA; V gene: TRBV7-6; CDR3 length: 16; CDR3 DNA: TGTGCCAGCAGCTTAGGTTCTGGCTCGAACACCGGGGAGCTGTTTTTT; CDR3 protein: CASSLGSGSNTGELFF
J gene: TRBJ1-1; D gene: NA; clone size: NA; V gene: TRBV4-1; CDR3 length: 13; CDR3 DNA: TGCGCCAGCAGCCTCCGGGAGAACACTGAAGCTTTCTTT; CDR3 protein: CASSLRENTEAFF
J gene: TRBJ2-1; D gene: NA; clone size: NA; V gene: TRBV5-5; CDR3 length: 15; CDR3 DNA: TGTGCCAGCAGCTTGACACCCTCTCGGGTTAATGAGCAGTTCTTC; CDR3 protein: CASSLTPSRVNEQFF
J gene: TRBJ1-2; D gene: TRBD1; clone size: NA; V gene: TRBV9; CDR3 length: 18; CDR3 DNA: TGTGCCAGCAGCGAAAATCGGGACAGGGGCAATGCTAACTATGGCTACACCTTC; CDR3 protein: CASSENRDRGNANYGYTF
J gene: TRBJ2-6; D gene: NA; clone size: NA; V gene: TRBV7-9; CDR3 length: 18; CDR3 DNA: TGTGCCAGCAGCTCCTTTGGCAGGGGGGATGCTGGGGCCAACGTCCTGACTTTC; CDR3 protein: CASSSFGRGDAGANVLTF
J gene: TRBJ2-1; D gene: TRBD2; clone size: NA; V gene: TRBV7-2; CDR3 length: 15; CDR3 DNA: TGTGCCAGCAGCTTAGGGACTAGCGGGGGTAATGAGCAGTTCTTC; CDR3 protein: CASSLGTSGGNEQFF
J gene: TRBJ2-6; D gene: NA; clone size: NA; V gene: TRBV19; CDR3 length: 16; CDR3 DNA: TGTGCCAGTAGTGGGCGATCCCCCTCTGGGGCCAACGTCCTGACTTTC; CDR3 protein: CASSGRSPSGANVLTF
J gene: TRBJ2-3; D gene: TRBD2; clone size: NA; V gene: TRBV6-2/TRBV6-3; CDR3 length: 18; CDR3 DNA: TGTGCCAGCAGTTACGAACGGGGGGGTGGGCGTCTTACAGATACGCAGTATTTT; CDR3 protein: CASSYERGGGRLTDTQYF
J gene: TRBJ1-2; D gene: NA; clone size: NA; V gene: TRBV29-1; CDR3 length: 11; CDR3 DNA: TGCAGCGTAAGACATGACTATGGCTACACCTTC; CDR3 protein: CSVRHDYGYTF
J gene: TRBJ2-5; D gene: TRBD2; clone size: NA; V gene: TRBV10-2; CDR3 length: 11; CDR3 DNA: TGCGCCAGCAGGGGAGGGGAGACCCAGTACTTC; CDR3 protein: CASRGGETQYF